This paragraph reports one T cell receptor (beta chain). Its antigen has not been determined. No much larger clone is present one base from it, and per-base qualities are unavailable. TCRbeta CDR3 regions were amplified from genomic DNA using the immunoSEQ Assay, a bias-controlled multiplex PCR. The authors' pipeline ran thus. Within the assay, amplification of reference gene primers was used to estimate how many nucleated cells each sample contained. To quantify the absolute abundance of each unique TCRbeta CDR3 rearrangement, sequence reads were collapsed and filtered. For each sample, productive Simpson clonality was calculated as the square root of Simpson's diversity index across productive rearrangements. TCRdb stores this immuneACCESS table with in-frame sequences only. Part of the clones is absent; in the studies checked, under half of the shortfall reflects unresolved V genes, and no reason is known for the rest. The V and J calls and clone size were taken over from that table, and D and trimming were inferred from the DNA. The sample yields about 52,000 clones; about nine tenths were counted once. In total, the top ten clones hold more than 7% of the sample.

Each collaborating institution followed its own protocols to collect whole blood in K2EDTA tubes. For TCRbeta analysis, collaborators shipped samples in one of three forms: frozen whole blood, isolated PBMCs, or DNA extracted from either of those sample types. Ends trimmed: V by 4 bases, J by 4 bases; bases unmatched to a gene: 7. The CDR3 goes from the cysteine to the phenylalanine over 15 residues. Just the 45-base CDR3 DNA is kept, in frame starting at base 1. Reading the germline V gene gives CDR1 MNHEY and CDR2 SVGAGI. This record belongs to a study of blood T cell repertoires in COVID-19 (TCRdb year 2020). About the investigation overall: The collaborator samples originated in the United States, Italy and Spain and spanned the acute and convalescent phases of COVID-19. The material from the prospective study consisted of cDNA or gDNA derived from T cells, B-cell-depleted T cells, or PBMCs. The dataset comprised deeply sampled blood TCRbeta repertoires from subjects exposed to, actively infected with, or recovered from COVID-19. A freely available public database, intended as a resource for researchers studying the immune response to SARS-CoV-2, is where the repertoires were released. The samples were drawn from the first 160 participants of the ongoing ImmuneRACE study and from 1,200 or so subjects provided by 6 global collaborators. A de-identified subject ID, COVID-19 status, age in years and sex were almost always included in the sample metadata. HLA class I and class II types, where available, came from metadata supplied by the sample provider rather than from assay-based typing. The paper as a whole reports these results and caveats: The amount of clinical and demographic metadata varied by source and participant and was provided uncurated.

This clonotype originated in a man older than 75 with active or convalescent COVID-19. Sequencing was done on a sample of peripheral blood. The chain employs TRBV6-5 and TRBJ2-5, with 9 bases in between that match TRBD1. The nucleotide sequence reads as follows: TGTGCCAGCAGTTCGGACAGGGGTAGGATAGAGACCCAGTACTTC. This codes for CASSSDRGRIETQYF.